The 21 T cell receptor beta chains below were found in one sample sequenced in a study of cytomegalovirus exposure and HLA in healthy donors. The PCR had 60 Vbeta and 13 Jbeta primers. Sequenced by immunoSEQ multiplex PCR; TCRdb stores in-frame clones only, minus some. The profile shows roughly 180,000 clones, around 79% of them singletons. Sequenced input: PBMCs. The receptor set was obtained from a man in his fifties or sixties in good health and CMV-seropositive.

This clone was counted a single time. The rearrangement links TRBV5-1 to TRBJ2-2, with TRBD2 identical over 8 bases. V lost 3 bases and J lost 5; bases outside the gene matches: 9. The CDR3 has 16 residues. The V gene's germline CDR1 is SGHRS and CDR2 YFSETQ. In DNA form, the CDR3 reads TGCGCCAGCAGCTACCGCGGGGGGCCGGGAACCGGGGAGCTGTTTTTT. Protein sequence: CASSYRGGPGTGELFF.

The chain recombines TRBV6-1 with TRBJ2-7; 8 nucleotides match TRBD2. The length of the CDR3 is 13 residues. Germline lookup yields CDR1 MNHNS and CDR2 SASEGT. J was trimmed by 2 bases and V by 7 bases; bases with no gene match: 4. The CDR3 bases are TGTGCCAGCATCGGGGGGGGACCCTACGAGCAGTACTTC. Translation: CASIGGGPYEQYF.

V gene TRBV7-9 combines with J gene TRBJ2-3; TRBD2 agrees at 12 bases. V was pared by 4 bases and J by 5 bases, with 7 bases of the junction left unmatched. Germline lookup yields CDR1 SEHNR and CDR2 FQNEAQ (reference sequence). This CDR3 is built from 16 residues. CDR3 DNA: TGTGCCAGCAGCTCTAGCGGGGGGGCCGGTGGAGATACGCAGTATTTT. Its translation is CASSSSGGAGGDTQYF.

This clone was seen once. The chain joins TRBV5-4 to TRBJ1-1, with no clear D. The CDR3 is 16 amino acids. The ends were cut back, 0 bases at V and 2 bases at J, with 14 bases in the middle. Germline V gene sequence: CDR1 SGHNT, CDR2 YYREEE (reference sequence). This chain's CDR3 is CASSLAWSTPNTEAFF. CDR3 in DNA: TGTGCCAGCAGCTTGGCCTGGAGTACGCCCAACACTGAAGCTTTCTTT.

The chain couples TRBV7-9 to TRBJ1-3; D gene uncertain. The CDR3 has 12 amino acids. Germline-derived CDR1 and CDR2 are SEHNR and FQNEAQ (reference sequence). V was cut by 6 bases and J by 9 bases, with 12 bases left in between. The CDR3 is CASSLPGSTIYF. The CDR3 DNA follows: TGTGCCAGCAGTCTGCCTGGGAGCACCATATATTTT.

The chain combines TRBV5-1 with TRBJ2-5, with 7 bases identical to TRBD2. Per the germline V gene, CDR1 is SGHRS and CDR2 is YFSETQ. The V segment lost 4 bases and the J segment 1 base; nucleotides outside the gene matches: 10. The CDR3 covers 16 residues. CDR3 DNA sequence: TGCGCCAGCAGCCCCCAGACTAGCCCCCGCCAAGAGACCCAGTACTTC. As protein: CASSPQTSPRQETQYF.

The chain's CDR3 is CASSSSTDTQYF. The CDR3, as DNA: TGTGCCAGCAGTTCGTCCACAGATACGCAGTATTTT. This chain links TRBV11-2 with TRBJ2-3; D is uncertain. The germline CDR1 and CDR2 sequences are SGHAT and FQNNGV. V gave up 6 bases and J gave up 2 bases, with 6 bases separating them. This CDR3 region has 12 residues.

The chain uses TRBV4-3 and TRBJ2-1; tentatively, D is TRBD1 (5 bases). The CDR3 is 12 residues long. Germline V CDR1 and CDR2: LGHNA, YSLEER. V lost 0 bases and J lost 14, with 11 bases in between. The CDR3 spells CASSQEPSREFF. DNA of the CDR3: TGCGCCAGCAGCCAAGAGCCAAGCAGGGAGTTCTTC.

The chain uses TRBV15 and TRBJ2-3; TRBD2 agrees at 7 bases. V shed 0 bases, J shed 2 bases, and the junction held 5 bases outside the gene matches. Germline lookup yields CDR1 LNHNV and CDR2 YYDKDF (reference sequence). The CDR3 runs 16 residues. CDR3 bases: TGTGCCACCAGCAGAGAGGCTAGCGGATACACAGATACGCAGTATTTT. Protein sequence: CATSREASGYTDTQYF.

The CDR3 here is CASSSPRDRAAYEQYF. The CDR3 DNA reads TGTGCCAGCAGTTCCCCCCGGGACAGGGCAGCCTACGAGCAGTACTTC. V usage is TRBV6-5 and J usage is TRBJ2-7; 9 positions agree with TRBD1. The CDR3 is 16 residues long. Germline V lookup: CDR1 MNHEY, CDR2 SVGAGI. The V segment lost 4 bases and the J segment 2 bases; nucleotides outside the gene matches: 9.

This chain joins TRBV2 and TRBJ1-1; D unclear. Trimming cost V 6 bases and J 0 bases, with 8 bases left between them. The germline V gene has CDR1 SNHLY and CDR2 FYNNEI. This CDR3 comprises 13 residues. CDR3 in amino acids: CASREIMNTEAFF. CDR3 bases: TGTGCCAGCAGGGAAATCATGAACACTGAAGCTTTCTTT.

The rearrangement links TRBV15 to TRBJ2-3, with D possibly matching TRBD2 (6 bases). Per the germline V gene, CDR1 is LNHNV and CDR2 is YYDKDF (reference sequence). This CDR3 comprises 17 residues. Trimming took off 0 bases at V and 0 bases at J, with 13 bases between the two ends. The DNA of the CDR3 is TGTGCCACCAGCAGAGAACGGCGGGGATTAAGCACAGATACGCAGTATTTT. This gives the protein CATSRERRGLSTDTQYF.

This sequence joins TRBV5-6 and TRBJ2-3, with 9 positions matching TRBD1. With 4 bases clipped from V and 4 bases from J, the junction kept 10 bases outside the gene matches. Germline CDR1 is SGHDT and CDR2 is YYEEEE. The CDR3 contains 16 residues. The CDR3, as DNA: TGTGCCAGCAGCCCCTTCGGACAGGGGAGCGCAGATACGCAGTATTTT. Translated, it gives CASSPFGQGSADTQYF.

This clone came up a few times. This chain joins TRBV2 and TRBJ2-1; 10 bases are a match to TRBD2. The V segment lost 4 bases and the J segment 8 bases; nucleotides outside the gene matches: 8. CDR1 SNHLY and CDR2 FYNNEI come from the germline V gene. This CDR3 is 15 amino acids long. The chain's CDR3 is CASSGGLANRDEQFF. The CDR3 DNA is TGTGCCAGCAGTGGGGGACTAGCGAATCGAGATGAGCAGTTCTTC.

This CDR3 is CASGATMNTEAFF. DNA for the CDR3: TGTGCTAGTGGGGCCACAATGAACACTGAAGCTTTCTTT. This chain uses TRBV12-5 with TRBJ1-1; unclear D gene. The CDR3 spans 13 residues. Germline CDR1 reads LGHNT; CDR2 reads FRNRAP. Trimming took off 6 bases at V and 0 bases at J, with 8 bases between the two ends.

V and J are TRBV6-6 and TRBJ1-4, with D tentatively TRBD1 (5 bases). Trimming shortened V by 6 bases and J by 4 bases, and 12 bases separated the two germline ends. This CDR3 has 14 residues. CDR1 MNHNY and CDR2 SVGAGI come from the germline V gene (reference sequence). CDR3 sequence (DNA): TGTGCCAGCAGAGGGGCAGGGTTTAATGAAAAACTGTTTTTT. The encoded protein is CASRGAGFNEKLFF.

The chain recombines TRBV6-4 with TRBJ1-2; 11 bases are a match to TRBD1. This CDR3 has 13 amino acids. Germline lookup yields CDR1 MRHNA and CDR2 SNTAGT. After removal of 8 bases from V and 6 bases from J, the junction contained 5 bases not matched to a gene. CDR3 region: CASSGTGGNGYTF. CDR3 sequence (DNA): TGTGCCAGCTCTGGGACAGGGGGGAATGGCTACACCTTC.

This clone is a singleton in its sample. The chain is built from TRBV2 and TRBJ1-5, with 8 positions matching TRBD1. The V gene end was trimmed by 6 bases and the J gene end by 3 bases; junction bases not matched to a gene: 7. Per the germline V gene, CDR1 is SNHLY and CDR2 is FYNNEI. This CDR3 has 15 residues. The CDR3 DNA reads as TGTGCCAGCAGGGGGGCAGGGGGCCCCAATCAGCCCCAGCATTTT. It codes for CASRGAGGPNQPQHF.

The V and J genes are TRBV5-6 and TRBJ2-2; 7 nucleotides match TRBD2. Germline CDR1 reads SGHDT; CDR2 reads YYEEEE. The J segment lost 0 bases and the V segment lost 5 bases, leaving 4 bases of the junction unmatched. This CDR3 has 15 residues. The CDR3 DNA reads TGTGCCAGCAGTTACGGGGGGACGAACACCGGGGAGCTGTTTTTT. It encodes CASSYGGTNTGELFF.

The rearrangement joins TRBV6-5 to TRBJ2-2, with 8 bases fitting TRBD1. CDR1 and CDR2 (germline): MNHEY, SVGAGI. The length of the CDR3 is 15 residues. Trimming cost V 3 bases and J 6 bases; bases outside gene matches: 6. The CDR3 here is CASSYLDRGAGELFF. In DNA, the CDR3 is TGTGCCAGCAGTTATCTCGACAGGGGAGCCGGGGAGCTGTTTTTT.

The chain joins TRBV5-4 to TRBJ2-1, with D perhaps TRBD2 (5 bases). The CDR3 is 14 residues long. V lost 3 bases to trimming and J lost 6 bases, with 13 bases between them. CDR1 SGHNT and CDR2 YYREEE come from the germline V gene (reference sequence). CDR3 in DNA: TGTGCCAGCAGCTACACCGGGGTCGGCAATGAGCAGTTCTTC. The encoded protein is CASSYTGVGNEQFF.